A selection of T cell receptor beta chains follows, all from one sample in a study of control samples from healthy donors and cancer patients. Clones were read by immunoSEQ multiplex PCR, and TCRdb kept only the in-frame ones, dropping some. Of under 300,000 clones listed, over 75% are singletons. Sequenced: PBMCs. The receptors originated from a woman aged 55-69 years with lung cancer. Each CDR3 is given with its conserved first and last residue. The D gene is left open where the match is weak. Rows give clone size only sometimes, using once, few, many, or a class for an expanded clone.

15	TRBD1	TRBJ2-7	once	TRBV9	TGTGCCAGCAGCGTAGATGGGACAGTTTCCTACGAGCAGTACTTC	CASSVDGTVSYEQYF
14	NA	TRBJ2-5	NA	TRBV19	TGTGCCAGTAGTGATACGACCGGGGTTGAGGTCCAGTACTTC	CASSDTTGVEVQYF
15	NA	TRBJ1-3	NA	TRBV7-2	TGTGCCAGCAGCTTAGGTTTCGTCTCTGGAAACACCATATATTTT	CASSLGFVSGNTIYF
15	NA	TRBJ1-4	NA	TRBV10-3	TGTGCCATCAGTGAGGGGTATGGCACTAATGAAAAACTGTTTTTT	CAISEGYGTNEKLFF
18	NA	TRBJ2-2	NA	TRBV5-5	TGTGCCAGCAGCTTGGCGTGGTCCCCACCGTTTTTGTCCGGGGAGCTGTTTTTT	CASSLAWSPPFLSGELFF
18	NA	TRBJ1-3	NA	TRBV4-1	TGCGCCAGCAGCCTCGTATTACGGGGTACCCTCTCTGGAAACACCATATATTTT	CASSLVLRGTLSGNTIYF
15	TRBD2	TRBJ2-7	NA	TRBV28	TGTGCCAGCAGCCCACGGACTAGCGGGAGTTCCGAGCAGTACTTC	CASSPRTSGSSEQYF
13	NA	TRBJ2-2	NA	TRBV3-1/TRBV3-2	TGTGCCAGCAGCCTCGTGGGGGGCGGGGAGCTGTTTTTT	CASSLVGGGELFF
18	TRBD1	TRBJ2-2	once	TRBV5-1	TGCGCCAGCAGCTTGTCAGCAGGGGGTTACGGGAACACCGGGGAGCTGTTTTTT	CASSLSAGGYGNTGELFF
12	NA	TRBJ2-2	NA	TRBV19	TGTGCCAGTAGAACAGACACCGGGGAGCTGTTTTTT	CASRTDTGELFF
13	NA	TRBJ2-7	NA	TRBV2	TGTGCCAGCAGTGTTGAGGCCTCCTACGAGCAGTACTTC	CASSVEASYEQYF
13	NA	TRBJ1-4	NA	TRBV5-6	TGTGCCAGCAGCTTGTACGGTAGTGAAAAACTGTTTTTT	CASSLYGSEKLFF
13	TRBD1	TRBJ1-1	NA	TRBV27	TGTGCCAGCAGAGGACAGGGGATCACTGAAGCTTTCTTT	CASRGQGITEAFF
15	TRBD1	TRBJ2-7	NA	TRBV4-1	TGCGCCAGCAGCCAAGGGACAGGGGATGCCTACGAGCAGTACTTC	CASSQGTGDAYEQYF
18	TRBD1	TRBJ1-4	NA	TRBV9	TGTGCCAGCAGCGGTCTTCGTGGACAGGGGTTCGGGAATGAAAAACTGTTTTTT	CASSGLRGQGFGNEKLFF
15	NA	TRBJ1-5	NA	TRBV18	TGTGCCAGCTCGCCGACCAGGGATAGCAATCAGCCCCAGCATTTT	CASSPTRDSNQPQHF
11	NA	TRBJ1-2	NA	TRBV20-1	TGCAGTGCTAGCCCCGGCTATGGCTACACCTTC	CSASPGYGYTF
14	NA	TRBJ1-2	NA	TRBV5-8	TGTGCCAGCGGCAAGCAGGGCTCTAACTATGGCTACACCTTC	CASGKQGSNYGYTF
14	NA	TRBJ1-4	NA	TRBV24-1	TGTGCCACCAGTGATCGCCTGGGGGTCGGGAAACTGTTTTTT	CATSDRLGVGKLFF
13	NA	TRBJ1-5	NA	TRBV19	TGTGCCAGTAGGGGGCAGCGGTATCAGCCCCAGCATTTT	CASRGQRYQPQHF
14	TRBD1	TRBJ1-1	NA	TRBV4-1	TGCGCCAGCAGCCCGGGACAGAGCAGAACTGAAGCTTTCTTT	CASSPGQSRTEAFF
13	NA	TRBJ1-2	NA	TRBV7-8	TGTGCCAGCAGCTTAGGCGGCAGGGACGGCTACACCTTC	CASSLGGRDGYTF
13	TRBD1	TRBJ1-2	NA	TRBV6-5	TGTGCCAGCAGCCGGACAGGGGCAATCGGCTACACCTTC	CASSRTGAIGYTF
16	TRBD2	TRBJ2-2	NA	TRBV30	TGTGCCCCCGGCCCCTTAGGCGGGAGGGTCGACGGGGAGCTGTTTTTT	CAPGPLGGRVDGELFF
12	NA	TRBJ2-2	NA	TRBV12-3/TRBV12-4	TGTGCCAGCAGTTTCGGGACCGGGGAGCTGTTTTTT	CASSFGTGELFF
13	NA	TRBJ1-5	NA	TRBV6-5	TGTGCCAGCAGTTATCGAGGCAATCAGCCCCAGCATTTT	CASSYRGNQPQHF
15	TRBD1	TRBJ2-5	NA	TRBV5-1	TGCGCCAGCAGCTTGGGGACAGGGCCTGGCGAGACCCAGTACTTC	CASSLGTGPGETQYF
16	TRBD1	TRBJ2-2	NA	TRBV5-1	TGCGCCAGCAGCCCCCGACAGGGCTCGAACACCGGGGAGCTGTTTTTT	CASSPRQGSNTGELFF
11	NA	TRBJ2-5	NA	TRBV7-9	TGTGCCGGAAGCGGTATGGAGACCCAGTACTTC	CAGSGMETQYF
14	NA	TRBJ2-2	NA	TRBV11-2	TGTGCCAGCAGCACAATCACAGAGGGGGGGGAGCTGTTTTTT	CASSTITEGGELFF
12	TRBD1	TRBJ1-1	NA	TRBV2	TGTGCCAGCAGACAGGGGCCCCCTGAAGCTTTCTTT	CASRQGPPEAFF
15	TRBD1	TRBJ1-2	NA	TRBV28	TGTGCCAGCAGAGCCCCGGGACAGGGTAATTCTGGCTACACCTTC	CASRAPGQGNSGYTF
12	NA	TRBJ1-5	NA	TRBV28	TGTGCCAGCACCCGAGGGGGTCAGCCCCAGCATTTT	CASTRGGQPQHF
15	TRBD1	TRBJ1-4	NA	TRBV5-1	TGCGCCAGCAGCTTTGACCGGACAGGAGGAGAAAAACTGTTTTTT	CASSFDRTGGEKLFF
14	TRBD2	TRBJ2-7	NA	TRBV9	TGTGCCAGCAGCGTAGTGCAAGCGGGAGGTGAGCAGTACTTC	CASSVVQAGGEQYF
15	TRBD2	TRBJ2-3	NA	TRBV4-2	TGTGCCAGCAGCCAACCCATAGCGGGAGGAGATACGCAGTATTTT	CASSQPIAGGDTQYF
13	NA	TRBJ1-6	few	TRBV9	TGTGCCAGCAGCACCCCAGGGAATTCACCCCTCCACTTT	CASSTPGNSPLHF
13	NA	TRBJ1-6	NA	TRBV2	TGTGCCAGCAGGGGGGACTGGGATTCACCCCTCCACTTT	CASRGDWDSPLHF
13	TRBD2	TRBJ2-3	NA	TRBV29-1	TGCAGCGATGAAGCGGGGGGGACAGATACGCAGTATTTT	CSDEAGGTDTQYF
16	TRBD1	TRBJ1-1	NA	TRBV4-1	TGCGCCAGCAGCGCCCAATACAGGGGACTGAACACTGAAGCTTTCTTT	CASSAQYRGLNTEAFF
14	TRBD1	TRBJ1-1	NA	TRBV6-5	TGTGCCAGCATACGTACAGGGGTCGGCACTGAAGCTTTCTTT	CASIRTGVGTEAFF
17	NA	TRBJ1-2	NA	TRBV28	TGTGCCAGCAGTTACCCAAAACAGGGTTTCCCCACCTATGGCTACACCTTC	CASSYPKQGFPTYGYTF